The present T cell receptor beta chain was sequenced within a study of long-term antiretroviral therapy in people with HIV. V dropped 1 base and J dropped 5 bases, with 15 bases sitting between them. Germline assignment: CDR1 SGHTA and CDR2 FQGTGA. CDR3 length equals 15 residues. At survey level, the immunoSEQ assay was run in its v3.0 version. This table comes from immunoSEQ multiplex PCR, and its TCRdb copy is limited to in-frame clones, with some not included. The sample has about 33,000 clones, 60% to 85% seen once; the top ten hold roughly 8%. Notes on this clone: Its antigen remains unknown.

Study-level results: The clones with expansion before ART were dominant in the repertoire at all time points. HIV repertoires had narrower CDR3 length ranges than controls.

This material consisted of unsorted PBMCs, taken 3.1 years after starting antiretroviral therapy. The chain uses TRBV7-3 and TRBJ2-7; D is tentatively TRBD1 or TRBD2 (6 bases each). This clonotype was sampled from a woman aged 50 to 65 with HIV. CDR3 sequence (DNA): TGTGCCAGCAGCTTAATGGGGGGCGGCTATAACGAGCAGTACTTC. The encoded protein is CASSLMGGGYNEQYF.